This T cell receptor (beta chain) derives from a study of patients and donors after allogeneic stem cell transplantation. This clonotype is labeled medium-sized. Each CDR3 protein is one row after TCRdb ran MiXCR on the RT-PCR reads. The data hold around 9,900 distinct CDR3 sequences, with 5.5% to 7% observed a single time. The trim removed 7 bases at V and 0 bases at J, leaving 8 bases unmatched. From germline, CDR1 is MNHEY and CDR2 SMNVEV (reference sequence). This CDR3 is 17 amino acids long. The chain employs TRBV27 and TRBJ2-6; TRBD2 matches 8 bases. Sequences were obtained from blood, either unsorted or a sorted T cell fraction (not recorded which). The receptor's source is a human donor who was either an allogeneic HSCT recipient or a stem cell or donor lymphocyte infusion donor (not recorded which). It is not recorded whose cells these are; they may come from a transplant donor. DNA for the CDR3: TGTGCCAGCACCAAACGAGGGACTAGCTCTGGGGCCAACGTCCTGACTTTC. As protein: CASTKRGTSSGANVLTF. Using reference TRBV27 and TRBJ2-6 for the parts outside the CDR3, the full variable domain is EAQVTQNPRYLITVTGKKLTVTCSQNMNHEYMSWYRQDPGLGLRQIYYSMNVEVTDKGDVPEGYKVSRKEKRNFPLILESPSPNQTSLYFCASTKRGTSSGANVLTFGAGSRLTVL.